Below, 21 T cell receptor beta chains from the same sample are listed, as sequenced in a study of blood T cell repertoires in COVID-19. Assay used: immunoSEQ multiplex PCR; TCRdb lists only in-frame clones, some missing. Of 160,000 or so clones listed, around 80% were seen once; the top ten hold approximately 18%. Sequenced: peripheral blood. Source of these receptors: a woman aged 80 or older with acute or convalescent COVID-19.

This clone was recorded only once. The V and J genes are TRBV10-3 and TRBJ1-5, with TRBD1 matching over 7 bases. The CDR3 has 16 residues. CDR1 is ENHRY and CDR2 is SYGVKD in the germline V gene. V lost 3 bases and J lost 6; bases outside the gene matches: 11. CDR3 sequence (DNA): TGTGCCATCAGTGACGGCCCGGTGAACAGGGGTCAGCCCCAGCATTTT. It yields the protein CAISDGPVNRGQPQHF.

The chain joins TRBV14 to TRBJ1-1; D unresolved. Trimming took off 3 bases at V and 5 bases at J, with 19 bases between the two ends. CDR1 SGHDN and CDR2 FVKESK come from the germline V gene. The CDR3 extends over 16 amino acids. CDR3 nucleotide sequence: TGTGCCAGCAGCCATAAACGTGGGGTCCGAGGGACTGAAGCTTTCTTT. Amino acid sequence: CASSHKRGVRGTEAFF.

For the CDR3, the DNA is TGTGCCAGCAGCTTAGTTTCGGGAGCGAACACCGGGGAGCTGTTTTTT. The encoded protein is CASSLVSGANTGELFF. J is TRBJ2-2 and V is TRBV7-2; D might be TRBD2 (6 bases). V shed 1 base and J shed 0 bases, with 9 bases lying between them. The CDR3 loop spans 16 amino acids. CDR1 is SGHTA, CDR2 FQGNSA, per germline.

The chain is built from TRBV28 and TRBJ1-6; 10 bases line up with TRBD1. Trimming cost V 3 bases and J 7 bases; bases outside gene matches: 9. Per the germline V gene, CDR1 is MDHEN and CDR2 is SYDVKM. This CDR3 comprises 17 residues. CDR3 residues: CASSFFSTGGSNSPLHF. The CDR3 region has the DNA TGTGCCAGCAGTTTCTTTTCGACAGGGGGCTCAAATTCACCCCTCCACTTT.

The chain has TRBV5-4 and TRBJ1-1; 9 positions match TRBD1. Trimming took 9 bases from V and 5 from J; bases not matched to a gene: 11. The CDR3 has 14 amino acids. Germline V gene lookup returns CDR1 SGHNT and CDR2 YYREEE (reference sequence). In nucleotides, the CDR3 is TGTGCCACGAAAACAGGGGGCGCGTGGACTGAAGCTTTCTTT. This sequence encodes CATKTGGAWTEAFF.

V usage is TRBV6-2 or TRBV6-3 and J usage is TRBJ2-3, with D tentatively TRBD1 (5 bases). This CDR3 contains 16 residues. Per germline, CDR1 MNHEY and CDR2 SVGEGT. V lost 6 bases to trimming and J lost 0 bases, with 16 bases between them. DNA of the CDR3: TGTGCCAGCAGCTTAGCAACAGGACAAAGCACAGATACGCAGTATTTT. This gives the protein CASSLATGQSTDTQYF.

This chain joins TRBV5-1 and TRBJ2-2; D gene ambiguous. Germline CDR1 is SGHRS and CDR2 is YFSETQ. The CDR3 is made up of 13 amino acids. V lost 2 bases to trimming and J lost 4 bases, with 6 bases between them. CDR3 bases: TGCGCCAGCAGCTTTGGCGGCACCGGGGAGCTGTTTTTT. Protein product: CASSFGGTGELFF.

On this clone itself: Other nucleotide sequences from this sample produce the same CDR3. The CDR3 bases are TGTGCCAGCAGCTTGGACAGCTATGGCTACACCTTC. It specifies CASSLDSYGYTF. The chain has TRBV5-4 and TRBJ1-2; D not certain. Germline V lookup: CDR1 SGHNT, CDR2 YYREEE (reference sequence). The CDR3 contains 12 residues. The ends were cut back, 0 bases at V and 4 bases at J, with 4 bases in the middle. The variable domain in full, with the rest retrieved from reference TRBV5-4 and TRBJ1-2, is ETGVTQSPTHLIKTRGQQVTLRCSSQSGHNTVSWYQQALGQGPQFIFQYYREEENGRGNFPPRFSGLQFPNYSSELNVNALELDDSALYLCASSLDSYGYTFGSGTRLTVV.

This rearrangement joins TRBV6-5 to TRBJ2-7; 8 nucleotides agree with TRBD1. There are 14 residues in the CDR3. Germline CDR1 is MNHEY and CDR2 is SVGAGI. V shed 2 bases, J shed 3 bases, and the junction held 3 bases outside the gene matches. This CDR3 is CASSYGTGNYEQYF. CDR3 DNA: TGTGCCAGCAGTTACGGGACAGGAAACTACGAGCAGTACTTC.

V and J are TRBV28 and TRBJ2-7; tentatively, D is TRBD1 (6 bases). The V end lost 9 bases, the J end lost 2 bases, and 8 bases lay between the germline ends. The CDR3 runs 11 residues. Looked up from germline, CDR1 is MDHEN and CDR2 is SYDVKM. Here the CDR3 DNA reads TGTGCCAGTGGACAGACCTACGAGCAGTACTTC. It specifies CASGQTYEQYF.

This clone has only a few counts. The CDR3 protein is CASSFFRSGANVLTF. The CDR3, as DNA: TGTGCCAGCAGTTTCTTTCGCTCTGGGGCCAACGTCCTGACTTTC. The chain recombines TRBV28 with TRBJ2-6, with no clear D. Looked up from germline, CDR1 is MDHEN and CDR2 is SYDVKM. Trimming cost V 3 bases and J 0 bases, with 6 bases left between them. The CDR3 is made up of 15 amino acids.

The genes are TRBV5-1 and TRBJ2-7, with D possibly being TRBD1 (6 bases). V was pared by 1 base and J by 5 bases, with 16 bases between. The CDR3 runs to 15 residues. CDR1 and CDR2 (germline): SGHRS, YFSETQ. The CDR3 coding sequence is TGCGCCAGCAGCTTGTACCAGGGGCTTAAGGACGAGCAGTACTTC. It yields the protein CASSLYQGLKDEQYF.

CDR3 region: CASSSGGGPDTQYF. CDR3 in DNA: TGTGCCAGCAGCTCTGGGGGAGGGCCAGATACGCAGTATTTT. This chain connects TRBV7-9 to TRBJ2-3, with TRBD2 matching 7 bases. Trimming at V came to 4 bases and at J to 4 bases, leaving 5 bases not matched to a gene. CDR1 is SEHNR and CDR2 is FQNEAQ in the germline V gene (reference sequence). This CDR3 contains 14 residues.

The chain employs TRBV25-1 and TRBJ1-6, with D tentatively TRBD1 (6 bases). The CDR3 contains 14 residues. Trimming took 6 bases from V and 5 from J, leaving 11 bases between them. CDR1 and CDR2 (germline): MGHDK, SYGVNS. The CDR3 loop reads CASSKGHDNSPLHF. The CDR3 DNA reads TGTGCCAGCAGCAAGGGACACGATAATTCACCCCTCCACTTT. Supplemented by reference TRBV25-1 and TRBJ1-6, the full variable domain reads EADIYQTPRYLVIGTGKKITLECSQTMGHDKMYWYQQDPGMELHLIHYSYGVNSTEKGDLSSESTVSRIRTEHFPLTLESARPSHTSQYLCASSKGHDNSPLHFGNGTRLTVT.

The V and J genes are TRBV10-3 and TRBJ1-5, with D perhaps TRBD1 (6 bases). The CDR3 has 13 residues. Trimming removed 10 bases from V and 3 bases from J, with 13 bases in between. CDR1 is ENHRY and CDR2 is SYGVKD in the germline V gene. The DNA for the CDR3 is TGTGCCACCGGAAGGGGGTTCAATCAGCCCCAGCATTTT. It codes for CATGRGFNQPQHF.

The rearrangement joins TRBV9 to TRBJ2-3; 11 bases agree with TRBD2. The V segment lost 0 bases and the J segment 3 bases; nucleotides outside the gene matches: 6. The CDR3 contains 17 residues. Germline V gene lookup returns CDR1 SGDLS and CDR2 YYNGEE. CDR3 DNA: TGTGCCAGCAGCGTAGAGACTAGCGGGGTAAAAACAGATACGCAGTATTTT. The encoded protein is CASSVETSGVKTDTQYF.

This chain links TRBV5-5 with TRBJ1-1; 7 bases map to TRBD1. V dropped 0 bases and J dropped 7; count of bases not matched to a gene: 6. The CDR3 sequence is 14 residues long. Germline CDR1 reads SGHKS; CDR2 reads YYEKEE (reference sequence). This CDR3 reads CASSLAQGVGEAFF. In DNA, the CDR3 is TGTGCCAGCAGCTTGGCCCAGGGGGTCGGTGAAGCTTTCTTT.

The V call is TRBV4-1, the J call TRBJ2-1, with 15 positions matching TRBD2. The CDR3 is 19 amino acids. J was trimmed by 0 bases and V by 2 bases; bases with no gene match: 5. Germline V gene sequence: CDR1 MGHRA, CDR2 YSYEKL. CDR3 in amino acids: CASSQRTSGGGHSYNEQFF. CDR3 DNA: TGCGCCAGCAGCCAAAGGACTAGCGGGGGGGGGCACTCCTACAATGAGCAGTTCTTC.

A single count supports this clone. The CDR3 loop reads CASSPRVGSSGELFF. CDR3 in DNA: TGTGCCAGCAGCCCGCGGGTAGGGAGTTCCGGGGAGCTGTTTTTT. The chain joins TRBV11-1 to TRBJ2-2; D is perhaps TRBD2 (5 bases). Germline lookup yields CDR1 SGHAT and CDR2 FQDESV (reference sequence). V shed 5 bases and J shed 6 bases, with 16 bases lying between them. This CDR3 region has 15 residues. Based on the CDR3 plus reference TRBV11-1 and TRBJ2-2, the full variable domain is EAEVAQSPRYKITEKSQAVAFWCDPISGHATLYWYRQILGQGPELLVQFQDESVVDDSQLPKDRFSAERLKGVDSTLKIQPAELGDSAMYLCASSPRVGSSGELFFGEGSRLTVL.

The chain recombines TRBV4-2 with TRBJ2-1; 10 positions agree with TRBD2. Germline CDR1 reads LGHNA; CDR2 reads YNFKEQ. This CDR3 contains 17 residues. V dropped 1 base and J dropped 4; count of bases not matched to a gene: 7. CDR3 amino acids: CASSQVVTSGTYNEQFF. In DNA form, the CDR3 reads TGTGCCAGCAGCCAAGTTGTCACTAGCGGGACTTACAATGAGCAGTTCTTC.

V gene TRBV28 combines with J gene TRBJ2-7; D is unresolved. The CDR3 covers 11 residues. Trimming took 5 bases from V and 2 from J, leaving 4 bases between them. CDR1 is MDHEN, CDR2 SYDVKM, per germline. The CDR3 loop is CASSLAYEQYF. CDR3 DNA: TGTGCCAGCAGTCTAGCCTACGAGCAGTACTTC.